The clone carrying this T cell receptor beta chain rates as medium-sized (0.01 to 0.1%). The antigen remains undetermined. The data stem from a study of immune heterogeneity within non-small cell lung tumors. Study observations and caveats: The study found identical dominant CDR3 beta clonotypes recurring across tumor sites within a patient, alongside site-unique high-frequency clones. Local T-cell repertoire clonality was correlated with local tumor mutational burden, and the correlation was positive. It was moderate in strength but statistically significant (R about 0.37).

Bulk tumor gDNA, about 640 ng per sample, served as the TCR template. Biopsies that were spaced far apart were taken, several per primary tumor, during surgery. The study cohort was described as untreated, and its members had newly diagnosed non-small cell lung cancer. They went on to have curative surgery. A total of about 14 patients with newly diagnosed non-small cell lung cancer, all of whom were undergoing surgery with curative intent, made up the donors. The V and J ends lost 4 bases and 2 bases, in that order; junction bases with no gene match: 1. This CDR3 has 13 residues. For the TCR beta CDR3, multiplex PCR with 32 V and 13 J primers performed the amplification. One entry per CDR3 protein results from TCRdb running MiXCR on the multiplex PCR reads. The sample has fewer than 25,000 distinct CDR3 sequences; roughly 30% are singletons.

V is TRBV12-3 or TRBV12-4 and J is TRBJ2-7, with 8 bases matching TRBD1. This TCR came from a middle-aged man with non-small cell lung cancer. Sequencing was performed on lung tumor tissue. The DNA of the CDR3 is TGTGCCAGCAGTTGGACAGGGCCCTACGAGCAGTACTTC. It encodes CASSWTGPYEQYF.